Detailed here is one TCR beta chain. The antigen is unknown. Using immunoSEQ multiplex PCR, the repertoire was profiled, and TCRdb retains in-frame clones only, with some absent. This sample carries fewer than 200,000 clones, 88% of them seen once, and the ten largest clones take around a tenth. The sample comes from a study of T cell responses to AZD1222 COVID-19 vaccine. The study, taken as a whole, reports: Just 5 to 7 people given AZD1222 tested seropositive at baseline. Spike-specific TCR depth and breadth grew after two AZD1222 doses.

Germline V gene lookup returns CDR1 MNHEY and CDR2 SVGAGI. This CDR3 is built from 16 residues. Trimming took off 2 bases at V and 4 bases at J, with 12 bases between the two ends. This sample comprised peripheral blood, obtained 28 days after the second AZD1222 dose. The chain joins TRBV6-5 to TRBJ1-6, with D possibly TRBD1 on 5 matching bases. The receptor comes from an adult who received the AZD1222 COVID-19 vaccine. The CDR3 reads CASSYDQGRYNSPLHF. The CDR3 DNA sequence: TGTGCCAGCAGTTACGATCAGGGCCGATATAATTCACCCCTCCACTTT.